This is a list of T cell receptor beta chains from one sample in a study of T cells of healthy individuals. TCRdb reprocessed the 5' RACE reads with MiXCR, giving one entry per CDR3 protein. The table shows approximately 58,000 distinct CDR3 sequences, with roughly 15% occurring only once. The receptors were sampled from a human donor in good health. CDR3s include the opening cysteine and the closing phenylalanine or tryptophan. Fields, in order: D gene, clone size, V gene, J gene, CDR3 DNA, CDR3 protein. A D gene is named only where the DNA matches it firmly. Size tells how often a clone was seen (once, few, many) or the class of an expanded clone, and some rows leave it out.

>.|few|TRBV5-5|TRBJ2-3
TGTGCCAGCAGCTTGGTACCAAGCACAGATACGCAGTATTTT
CASSLVPSTDTQYF
>.|few|TRBV29-1|TRBJ2-7
TGCAGCGTCTCAGGGACTGACTACGAGCAGTACTTC
CSVSGTDYEQYF
>.|.|TRBV2|TRBJ1-5
TGTGCCAGCAGAGATATAACAGGGTCCAATCAGCCCCAGCATTTT
CASRDITGSNQPQHF
>.|medium-sized|TRBV13|TRBJ2-7
TGTGCCAGCAGCCTACTAACCGGGACCGAAACCTACGAGCAGTACTTC
CASSLLTGTETYEQYF
>.|few|TRBV10-3|TRBJ1-1
TGTGCCATCAGTGAGTCGGACACTGAAGCTTTCTTT
CAISESDTEAFF
>.|many|TRBV4-3|TRBJ2-5
TGCGCCAGCAGCCAAGATCTGGGAACGAGCGAGACCCAGTACTTC
CASSQDLGTSETQYF
>.|few|TRBV29-1|TRBJ2-7
TGCAGCGTTGAGGGGCCGGGCTCCTACGAGCAGTACTTC
CSVEGPGSYEQYF
>.|.|TRBV5-4|TRBJ2-7
TGTGCCAGCACCTCGCGAGGGTCCGCCTACGAGCAGTACTTC
CASTSRGSAYEQYF
>.|.|TRBV19|TRBJ2-5
TGTGCCAGTAGTAGGGGCAGTCAAGAGACCCAGTACTTC
CASSRGSQETQYF
>.|few|TRBV7-2|TRBJ2-7
TGTGCCAGCAGCCCCAGTGGGCGGAACGAGCAGTACTTC
CASSPSGRNEQYF
>.|.|TRBV6-2/TRBV6-3|TRBJ1-6
TGTGCCAGCAGTTACTTGGGGACCGATTCACCCCTCCACTTT
CASSYLGTDSPLHF
>TRBD2|many|TRBV7-2|TRBJ2-7
TGTGCCAGCAGCCGGATGGGGGGGGGTGCCTACGAGCAGTACTTC
CASSRMGGGAYEQYF
>.|many|TRBV20-1|TRBJ1-2
TGCAGTGGTTCCGGGATAAACTATGGCTACACCTTC
CSGSGINYGYTF
>.|.|TRBV2|TRBJ2-6
TGTGCCAGCAGTGATTGGGACAAGAGCTCTGGGGCCAACGTCCTGACTTTC
CASSDWDKSSGANVLTF
>TRBD2|many|TRBV11-1|TRBJ2-2
TGTGCCAGCAGCTTAGTTGGGGGACTACCGAACACCGGGGAGCTGTTTTTT
CASSLVGGLPNTGELFF
>TRBD1|few|TRBV7-9|TRBJ2-1
TGTGCCAGCAGCGGTCGGGACAGGGTCGCCTACAATGAGCAGTTCTTC
CASSGRDRVAYNEQFF
>TRBD2|few|TRBV20-1|TRBJ2-3
TGCAGTGCTAGTCAATCCGCGGGGGGGTTGAGCACAGATACGCAGTATTTT
CSASQSAGGLSTDTQYF
>.|few|TRBV27|TRBJ1-5
TGTGCCAGCAGTTCCCATAGTCCGGGGGGCCGTCAGCCCCAGCATTTT
CASSSHSPGGRQPQHF
>.|.|TRBV7-9|TRBJ1-2
TGTGCCAGCAGCGCAGTCTATGGCTACACCTTC
CASSAVYGYTF
>.|many|TRBV29-1|TRBJ2-7
TGCAGCGTTGAAACTACGCCGGGGAACGAGCAGTACTTC
CSVETTPGNEQYF
>TRBD1|.|TRBV4-3|TRBJ1-2
TGCGCCAGCAGCCTAGGGACAGCGGACTATGGCTACACCTTC
CASSLGTADYGYTF
>.|many|TRBV20-1|TRBJ1-1
TGCAGTGCTAGAGATCCCAGGGCCCCCACTGAAGCTTTCTTT
CSARDPRAPTEAFF
>TRBD2|.|TRBV10-3|TRBJ2-1
TGTGCCAGCCACTTGGGCGGGAGAGACAATGAGCAGTTCTTC
CASHLGGRDNEQFF
>.|.|TRBV3-1|TRBJ2-3
TGTGCCAGCAGCCGGGAGCCCGGCACAGATACGCAGTATTTT
CASSREPGTDTQYF
>.|.|TRBV20-1|TRBJ2-7
TGCAGTGCTAGAGACGCGGGGACGGCCTACGAGCAGTACTTC
CSARDAGTAYEQYF
>TRBD2|many|TRBV7-2|TRBJ2-5
TGTGCCAGCAGCCGCACTTCTGGGACTAGCGGGAGTCGGCAAGAGACCCAGTACTTC
CASSRTSGTSGSRQETQYF
>.|.|TRBV7-2|TRBJ2-3
TGTGCCAGCATAGTCGAGGGGTGGACAGATACGCAGTATTTT
CASIVEGWTDTQYF
>TRBD1|.|TRBV5-1|TRBJ1-6
TGCGCCAGCAGCTCGGAGACAGGGAATTCACCCCTCCGCTTT
CASSSETGNSPLRF
>.|few|TRBV4-3|TRBJ2-1
TGCGCCAGCAGCCAAGCCGGGGGCAATGAGCAGTTCTTC
CASSQAGGNEQFF
>.|.|TRBV9|TRBJ1-1
TGTGCCAGCAGCTCCCCCGGGATCCGGGCTTTCTTT
CASSSPGIRAFF
>.|few|TRBV12-3/TRBV12-4|TRBJ1-1
TGTGCCAGCAGCCCATTTGGGACATCGAACACTGAAGCTTTCTTT
CASSPFGTSNTEAFF
>.|many|TRBV4-2|TRBJ1-2
TGTGCCAGCAGCCAAGAGATAACCGGACTGGGAAATGGCTACACCTTC
CASSQEITGLGNGYTF
>TRBD1|many|TRBV4-3|TRBJ1-5
TGCGCCAGCAGCCAAGTCAGGGGGATAGGCAATCAGCCCCAGCATTTT
CASSQVRGIGNQPQHF
>.|.|TRBV6-5|TRBJ1-6
TGTGCCAGCACCAAAGGTCGACAGATATATAATTCACCCCTCCACTTT
CASTKGRQIYNSPLHF
>.|many|TRBV7-2|TRBJ2-2
TGTGCCAGCAGCTTCTCCCCGGAAGCAACCGGGGAGCTGTTTTTT
CASSFSPEATGELFF
>.|.|TRBV6-8|TRBJ2-4
TGTGCCAGCAGTCCAGGTGGGCGGGACCCTATGGGAAACATTCAGTACTTC
CASSPGGRDPMGNIQYF
>TRBD1|few|TRBV20-1|TRBJ1-5
TGCAGTGCTAGCCCAACCGGGACAGGTAATCAGCCCCAGCATTTT
CSASPTGTGNQPQHF
>TRBD1|many|TRBV3-1|TRBJ1-2
TGTGCCAGCAGCCAAGTCTCCGGGACAGGGAACGGCTACACCTTC
CASSQVSGTGNGYTF
>.|.|TRBV10-3|TRBJ1-5
TGTGCCATCAGCATGGGATGGGGGCCCCAGCATTTT
CAISMGWGPQHF
>.|few|TRBV29-1|TRBJ1-6
TGCAGCGTTGGAGAGGGAGGTAATTCACCCCTCCACTTT
CSVGEGGNSPLHF
>.|few|TRBV6-5|TRBJ1-3
TGTGCCAGCAGTTACCAAGTCACTGGAAACACCATATATTTT
CASSYQVTGNTIYF
>.|few|TRBV6-6|TRBJ1-2
TGTGCCAGCAGTTACGAAGATTCGGCTGGCTACACCTTC
CASSYEDSAGYTF
>.|many|TRBV29-1|TRBJ1-6
TGCAGCGTTGAATTGCAGGGGATGGGCCTCCACTTT
CSVELQGMGLHF
>.|.|TRBV21-1|TRBJ2-7
TGTGCCAGCAGCAAAGTTGGGGGAAGTCGATCCGAGCAGTACTTC
CASSKVGGSRSEQYF
>TRBD1|many|TRBV9|TRBJ1-5
TGTGCCAGCAGCGACCGGGACAGCCGCCAGCCCCAGCATTTT
CASSDRDSRQPQHF
>.|.|TRBV15|TRBJ2-2
TGTGCCACCAGCAGAGATCCTCCCGGGGAGCTGTTTTTT
CATSRDPPGELFF
>.|many|TRBV6-2/TRBV6-3|TRBJ2-7
TGTGCCAGCAGTTCCGTTCGGCAGGGGCTCTCCTACGAGCAGTACTTC
CASSSVRQGLSYEQYF
>.|.|TRBV24-1|TRBJ1-1
TGCCCGATAAAAGGCCTGGTTTACACTGAAGCTTTCTTT
CPIKGLVYTEAFF
>.|many|TRBV20-1|TRBJ2-6
TGCAGTGCTTCAGCGGTCTCCGGGGCCAACGTCCTGACTTTC
CSASAVSGANVLTF
>TRBD2|many|TRBV5-1|TRBJ2-1
TGCGCCAGCAACCGCGCGGGGGACAATGAGCAGTTCTTC
CASNRAGDNEQFF
>.|.|TRBV12-3/TRBV12-4|TRBJ2-5
TGTGCCAGCAGCCAAGATGGGCTAGCCCAAGAGACCCAGTACTTC
CASSQDGLAQETQYF
>TRBD2|many|TRBV2|TRBJ2-2
TGTGCCAGCAGTTTTCTGAGCGGGGGGACCGGGGAGCTGTTTTTT
CASSFLSGGTGELFF
>TRBD2|many|TRBV3-1|TRBJ2-5
TGTGCCAGCAGCCAAGATGATTTTGATCCCCTAGCGGATCACCGAGGGACCCAGTACTTC
CASSQDDFDPLADHRGTQYF
>.|.|TRBV27|TRBJ2-7
TGTGCCAGCAGTTTATCTACCGGGCATACCTACGAGCAGTACTTC
CASSLSTGHTYEQYF
>.|.|TRBV9|TRBJ2-1
TGTGCCAGCAGCGTAGGACTAGGGGGGTACAATGAGCAGTTCTTC
CASSVGLGGYNEQFF